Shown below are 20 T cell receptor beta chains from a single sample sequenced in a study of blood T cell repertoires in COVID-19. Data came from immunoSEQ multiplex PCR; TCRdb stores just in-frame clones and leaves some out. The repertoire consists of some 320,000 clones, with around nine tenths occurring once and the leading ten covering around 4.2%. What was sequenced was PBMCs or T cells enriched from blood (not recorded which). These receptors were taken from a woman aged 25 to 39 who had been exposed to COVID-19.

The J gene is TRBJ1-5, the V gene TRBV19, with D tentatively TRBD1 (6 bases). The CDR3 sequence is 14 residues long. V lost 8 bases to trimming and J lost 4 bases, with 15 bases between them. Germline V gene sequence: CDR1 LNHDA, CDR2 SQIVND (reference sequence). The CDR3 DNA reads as TGTGCCAGTGGACGTCTAGGGGGTAATCAGCCCCAGCATTTT. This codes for CASGRLGGNQPQHF.

CDR3: CARRPIGTAQVATNEKLFF. CDR3 nucleotides: TGTGCCAGAAGACCAATAGGGACAGCCCAAGTCGCAACTAATGAAAAACTGTTTTTT. This chain connects TRBV5-3 to TRBJ1-4; 7 bases fit TRBD1. TRBV5-3 is classed as an ORF, of uncertain function. V was pared by 5 bases and J by 0 bases, with 16 bases of the junction left unmatched. This CDR3 spans 19 amino acids.

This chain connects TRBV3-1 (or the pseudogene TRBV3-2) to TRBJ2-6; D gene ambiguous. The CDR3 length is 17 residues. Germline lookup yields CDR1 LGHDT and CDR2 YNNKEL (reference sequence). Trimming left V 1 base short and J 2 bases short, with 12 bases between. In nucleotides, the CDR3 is TGTGCCAGCAGCCAAGGAGGCAGTCATACTGGGGCCAACGTCCTGACTTTC. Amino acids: CASSQGGSHTGANVLTF.

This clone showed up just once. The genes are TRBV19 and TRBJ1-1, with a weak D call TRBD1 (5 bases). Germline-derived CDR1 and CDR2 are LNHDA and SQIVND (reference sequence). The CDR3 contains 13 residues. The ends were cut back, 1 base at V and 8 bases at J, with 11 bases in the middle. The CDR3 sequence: CASSIVKGREAFF. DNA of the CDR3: TGTGCCAGTAGTATAGTAAAGGGGAGGGAAGCTTTCTTT.

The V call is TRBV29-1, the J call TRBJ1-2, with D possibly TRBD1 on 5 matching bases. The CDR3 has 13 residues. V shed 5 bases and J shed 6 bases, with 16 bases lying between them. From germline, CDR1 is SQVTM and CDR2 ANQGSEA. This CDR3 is CSVLGAVENGYTF. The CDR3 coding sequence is TGCAGCGTTCTAGGGGCGGTGGAGAATGGCTACACCTTC.

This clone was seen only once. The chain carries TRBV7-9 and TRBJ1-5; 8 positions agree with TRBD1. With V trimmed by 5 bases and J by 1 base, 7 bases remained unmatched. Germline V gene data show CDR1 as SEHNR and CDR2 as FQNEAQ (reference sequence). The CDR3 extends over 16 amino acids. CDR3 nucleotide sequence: TGTGCCAGCAGCCGACTCGGACAGGGCAGCAATCAGCCCCAGCATTTT. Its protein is CASSRLGQGSNQPQHF.

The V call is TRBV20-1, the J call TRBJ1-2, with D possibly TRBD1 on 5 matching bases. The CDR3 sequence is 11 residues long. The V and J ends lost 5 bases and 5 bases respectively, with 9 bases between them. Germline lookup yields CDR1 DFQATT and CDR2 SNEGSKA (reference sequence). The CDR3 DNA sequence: TGCAGTGCTGCGCGGGGGTATGGCTACACCTTC. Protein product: CSAARGYGYTF.

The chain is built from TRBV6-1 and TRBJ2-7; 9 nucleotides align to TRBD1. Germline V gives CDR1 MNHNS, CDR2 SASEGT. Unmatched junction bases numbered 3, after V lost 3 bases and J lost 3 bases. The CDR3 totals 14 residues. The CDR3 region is CASSDLGQGYEQYF. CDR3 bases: TGTGCCAGCAGTGATCTGGGACAGGGCTACGAGCAGTACTTC.

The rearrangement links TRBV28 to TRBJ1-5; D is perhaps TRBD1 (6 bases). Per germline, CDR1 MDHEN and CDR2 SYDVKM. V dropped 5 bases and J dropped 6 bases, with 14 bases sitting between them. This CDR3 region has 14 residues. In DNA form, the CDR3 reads TGTGCCAGCAGTCGACAGGTCGGCGGTCAGCCCCAGCATTTT. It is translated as CASSRQVGGQPQHF.

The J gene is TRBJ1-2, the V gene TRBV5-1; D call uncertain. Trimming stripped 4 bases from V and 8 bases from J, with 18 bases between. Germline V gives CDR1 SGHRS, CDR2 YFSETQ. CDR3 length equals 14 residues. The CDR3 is CASSPDPPRGGYTF. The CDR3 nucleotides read TGCGCCAGCAGCCCGGACCCACCACGGGGAGGCTACACCTTC.

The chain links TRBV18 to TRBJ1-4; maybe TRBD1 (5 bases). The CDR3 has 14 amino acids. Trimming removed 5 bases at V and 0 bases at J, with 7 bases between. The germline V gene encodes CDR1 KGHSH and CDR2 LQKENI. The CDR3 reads CASSGRATNEKLFF. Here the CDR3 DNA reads TGTGCCAGCTCAGGCAGGGCAACTAATGAAAAACTGTTTTTT. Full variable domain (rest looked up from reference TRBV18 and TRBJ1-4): NAGVMQNPRHLVRRRGQEARLRCSPMKGHSHVYWYRQLPEEGLKFMVYLQKENIIDESGMPKERFSAEFPKEGPSILRIQQVVRGDSAAYFCASSGRATNEKLFFGSGTQLSVL.

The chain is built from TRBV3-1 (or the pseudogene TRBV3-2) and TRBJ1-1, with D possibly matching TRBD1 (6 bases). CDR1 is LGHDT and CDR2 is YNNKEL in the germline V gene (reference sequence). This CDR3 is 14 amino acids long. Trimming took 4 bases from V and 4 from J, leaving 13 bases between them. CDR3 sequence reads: CASSPEDRATEAFF. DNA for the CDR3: TGTGCCAGCAGCCCAGAGGACAGAGCCACTGAAGCTTTCTTT.

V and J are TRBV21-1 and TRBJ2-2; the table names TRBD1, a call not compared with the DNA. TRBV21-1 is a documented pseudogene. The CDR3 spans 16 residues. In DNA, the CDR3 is TGTGCCAGCAGCAAAGGGACAGGGAATTTCACCGGGGAGCTGTTTTTT. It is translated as CASSKGTGNFTGELFF.

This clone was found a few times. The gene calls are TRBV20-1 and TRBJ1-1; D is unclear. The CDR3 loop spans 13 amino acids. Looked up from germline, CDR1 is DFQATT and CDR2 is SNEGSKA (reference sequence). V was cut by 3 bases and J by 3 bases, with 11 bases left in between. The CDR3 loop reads CSASRETDTEAFF. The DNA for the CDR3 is TGCAGTGCTAGTAGGGAGACGGACACTGAAGCTTTCTTT.

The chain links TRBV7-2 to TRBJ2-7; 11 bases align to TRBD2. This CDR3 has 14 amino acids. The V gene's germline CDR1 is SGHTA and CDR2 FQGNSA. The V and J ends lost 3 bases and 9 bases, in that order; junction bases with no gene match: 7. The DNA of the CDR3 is TGTGCCAGCAGCTTTTCCGGACTAGCGGGTTCGCAGTACTTC. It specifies CASSFSGLAGSQYF. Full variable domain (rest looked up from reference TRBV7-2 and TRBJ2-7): GAGVSQSPSNKVTEKGKDVELRCDPISGHTALYWYRQSLGQGLEFLIYFQGNSAPDKSGLPSDRFSAERTGGSVSTLTIQRTQQEDSAVYLCASSFSGLAGSQYFGPGTRLTVT.

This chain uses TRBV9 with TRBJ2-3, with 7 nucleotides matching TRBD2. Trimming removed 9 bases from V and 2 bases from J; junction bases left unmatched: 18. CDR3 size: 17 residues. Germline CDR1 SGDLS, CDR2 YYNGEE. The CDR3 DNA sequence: TGTGCCACTACCCGTGGGGCAGGCGGGGGTGACACAGATACGCAGTATTTT. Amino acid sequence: CATTRGAGGGDTDTQYF. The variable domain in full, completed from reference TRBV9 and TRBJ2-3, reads DSGVTQTPKHLITATGQRVTLRCSPRSGDLSVYWYQQSLDQGLQFLIQYYNGEERAKGNILERFSAQQFPDLHSELNLSSLELGDSALYFCATTRGAGGGDTDTQYFGPGTRLTVL.

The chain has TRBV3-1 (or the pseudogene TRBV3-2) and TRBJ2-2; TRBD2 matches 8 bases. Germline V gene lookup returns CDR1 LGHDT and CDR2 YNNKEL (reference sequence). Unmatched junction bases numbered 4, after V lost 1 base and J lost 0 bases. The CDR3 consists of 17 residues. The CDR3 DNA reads TGTGCCAGCAGCCAAGTGGCTAGCGGGCCGAACACCGGGGAGCTGTTTTTT. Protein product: CASSQVASGPNTGELFF.

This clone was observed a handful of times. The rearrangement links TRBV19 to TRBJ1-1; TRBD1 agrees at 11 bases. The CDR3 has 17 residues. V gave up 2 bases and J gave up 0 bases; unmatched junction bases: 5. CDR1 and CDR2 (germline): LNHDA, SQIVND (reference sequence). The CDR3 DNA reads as TGTGCCAGTAGTATAAAAAGGACAGGGGGCATGAACACTGAAGCTTTCTTT. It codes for CASSIKRTGGMNTEAFF.

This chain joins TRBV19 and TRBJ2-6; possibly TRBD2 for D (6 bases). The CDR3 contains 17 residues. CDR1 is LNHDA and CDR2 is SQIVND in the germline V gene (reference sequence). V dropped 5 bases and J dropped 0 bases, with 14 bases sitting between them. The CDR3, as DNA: TGTGCCAGTAGTGTCCCGGGACTTTACTCTGGGGCCAACGTCCTGACTTTC. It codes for CASSVPGLYSGANVLTF.

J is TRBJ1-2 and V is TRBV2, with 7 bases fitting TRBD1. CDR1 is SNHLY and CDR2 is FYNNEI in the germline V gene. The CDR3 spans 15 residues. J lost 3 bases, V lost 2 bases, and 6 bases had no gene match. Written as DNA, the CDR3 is TGTGCCAGCAGTGAAATGGGACAGAATTACTATGGCTACACCTTC. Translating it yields CASSEMGQNYYGYTF. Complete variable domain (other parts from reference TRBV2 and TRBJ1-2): EPEVTQTPSHQVTQMGQEVILRCVPISNHLYFYWYRQILGQKVEFLVSFYNNEISEKSEIFDDQFSVERPDGSNFTLKIRSTKLEDSAMYFCASSEMGQNYYGYTFGSGTRLTVV.